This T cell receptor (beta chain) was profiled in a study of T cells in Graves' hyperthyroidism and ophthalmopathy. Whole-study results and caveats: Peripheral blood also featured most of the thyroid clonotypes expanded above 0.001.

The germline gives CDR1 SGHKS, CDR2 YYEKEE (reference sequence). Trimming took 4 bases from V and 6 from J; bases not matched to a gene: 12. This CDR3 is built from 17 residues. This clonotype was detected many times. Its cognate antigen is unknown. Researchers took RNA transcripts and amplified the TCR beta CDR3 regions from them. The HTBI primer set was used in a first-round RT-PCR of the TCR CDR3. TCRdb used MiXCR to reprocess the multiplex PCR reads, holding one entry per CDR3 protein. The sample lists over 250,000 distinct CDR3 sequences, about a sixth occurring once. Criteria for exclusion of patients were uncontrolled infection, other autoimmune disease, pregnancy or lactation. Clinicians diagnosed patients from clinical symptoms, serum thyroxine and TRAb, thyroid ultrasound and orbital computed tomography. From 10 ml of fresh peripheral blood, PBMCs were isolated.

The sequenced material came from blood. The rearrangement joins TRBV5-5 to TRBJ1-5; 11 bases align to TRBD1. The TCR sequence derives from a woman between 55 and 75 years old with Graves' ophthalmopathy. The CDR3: CASSLSAGTGGGQPQHF. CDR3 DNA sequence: TGTGCCAGCAGCCTCTCCGCCGGGACAGGGGGGGGTCAGCCCCAGCATTTT.